Listed here is a single TCR beta chain. The data derive from a study of blood T cell repertoires in COVID-19. Study details: The study drew acute and convalescent COVID-19 samples from the United States, Italy and Spain.

The CDR3 extends over 14 amino acids. Looked up from germline, CDR1 is SNHLY and CDR2 is FYNNEI. V was trimmed by 6 bases and J by 4 bases, leaving 15 bases between them. Generated by immunoSEQ multiplex PCR, the TCRdb table keeps only in-frame clones and is missing some. The table records about 210,000 clones, roughly 82% of them present only once. This chain uses TRBV2 with TRBJ1-1; weak D call: TRBD1 (5 bases). This receptor was identified in a middle-aged man who had recovered from COVID-19. Material: peripheral blood. The CDR3 coding sequence is TGTGCCAGCAGGGCCGGGGGGGGAGGCACTGAAGCTTTCTTT. This encodes CASRAGGGGTEAFF. Drawing the rest from reference TRBV2 and TRBJ1-1, the complete variable domain is EPEVTQTPSHQVTQMGQEVILRCVPISNHLYFYWYRQILGQKVEFLVSFYNNEISEKSEIFDDQFSVERPDGSNFTLKIRSTKLEDSAMYFCASRAGGGGTEAFFGQGTRLTVV.